This T cell receptor beta chain was identified in a study of sequential checkpoint blockade in melanoma. Study details: Matched biopsies came pretreatment and at week 13 for twenty-two patients. Study-level results: About 30 times likelier clinical benefit followed increased tumor T-cell fraction and clonality.

V lost 5 bases to trimming and J lost 5 bases; unmatched junction nucleotides: 13. Germline V gene lookup returns CDR1 SGHNT and CDR2 YENEEA. There are 16 residues in the CDR3. Treatment defined: randomized to nivolumab then ipilimumab (arm A) or the reverse (arm B). This clone was picked up many times. What it binds is unknown. Measured with immunoSEQ multiplex PCR; TCRdb has only the in-frame clones, and not every one. The profile shows about a thousand clones, approximately 21% of them singletons. The input for sequencing was tumor tissue (inferred from file names), taken from a patient given nivolumab and ipilimumab in sequence. This chain joins TRBV11-3 and TRBJ2-3; 7 bases line up with TRBD1. The TCR sequence derives from a human donor with melanoma. In DNA, the CDR3 is TGTGCCAGCAGCATACAGGGGAAGAAGAAAGTAGATACGCAGTATTTT. Translated: CASSIQGKKKVDTQYF.